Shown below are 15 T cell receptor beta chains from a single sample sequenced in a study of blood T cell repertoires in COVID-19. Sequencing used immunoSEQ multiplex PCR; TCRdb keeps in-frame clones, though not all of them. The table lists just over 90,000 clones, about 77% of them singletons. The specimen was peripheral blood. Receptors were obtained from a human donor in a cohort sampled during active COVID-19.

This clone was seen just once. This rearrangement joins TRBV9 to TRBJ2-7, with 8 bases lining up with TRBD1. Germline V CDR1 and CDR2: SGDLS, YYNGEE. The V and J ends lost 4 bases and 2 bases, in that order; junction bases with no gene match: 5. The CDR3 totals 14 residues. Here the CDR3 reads CASSPLDRAYEQYF. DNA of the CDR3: TGTGCCAGCAGCCCTTTGGACAGGGCCTACGAGCAGTACTTC.

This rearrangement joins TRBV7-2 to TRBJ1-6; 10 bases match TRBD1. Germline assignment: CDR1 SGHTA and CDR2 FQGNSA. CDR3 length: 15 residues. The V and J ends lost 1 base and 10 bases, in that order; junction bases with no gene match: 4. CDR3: CASSLGSGQGSPLHF. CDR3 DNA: TGTGCCAGCAGCTTAGGATCGGGACAGGGGTCACCCCTCCACTTT.

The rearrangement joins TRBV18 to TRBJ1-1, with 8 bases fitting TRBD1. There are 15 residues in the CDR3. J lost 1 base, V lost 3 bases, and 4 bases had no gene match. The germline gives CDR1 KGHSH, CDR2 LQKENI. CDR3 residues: CASSPQDRGNTEAFF. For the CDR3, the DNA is TGTGCCAGCTCACCTCAAGACAGGGGGAACACTGAAGCTTTCTTT.

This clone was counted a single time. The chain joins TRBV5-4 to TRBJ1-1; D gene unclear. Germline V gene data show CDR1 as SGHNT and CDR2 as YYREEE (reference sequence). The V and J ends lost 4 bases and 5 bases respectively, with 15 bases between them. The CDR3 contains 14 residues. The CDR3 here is CASSPTGRGTEAFF. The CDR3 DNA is TGTGCCAGCAGCCCCACGGGAAGAGGGACTGAAGCTTTCTTT.

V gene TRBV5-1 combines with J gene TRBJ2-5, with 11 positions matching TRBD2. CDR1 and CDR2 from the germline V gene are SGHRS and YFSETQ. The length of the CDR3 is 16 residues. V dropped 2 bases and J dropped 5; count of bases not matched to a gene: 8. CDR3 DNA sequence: TGCGCCAGCAGCTTTCGTAGCGGGAGGGCCGAGGAGACCCAGTACTTC. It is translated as CASSFRSGRAEETQYF.

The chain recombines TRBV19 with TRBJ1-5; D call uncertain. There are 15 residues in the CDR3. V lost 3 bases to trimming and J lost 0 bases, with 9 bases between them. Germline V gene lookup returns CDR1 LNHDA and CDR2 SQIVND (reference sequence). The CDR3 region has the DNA TGTGCCAGTAGTATTCTAGGTTCTAGCAATCAGCCCCAGCATTTT. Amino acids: CASSILGSSNQPQHF.

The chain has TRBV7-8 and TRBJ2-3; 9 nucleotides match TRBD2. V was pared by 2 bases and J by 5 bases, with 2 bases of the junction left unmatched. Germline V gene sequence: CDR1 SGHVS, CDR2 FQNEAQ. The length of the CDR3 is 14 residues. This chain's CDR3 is CASSLSAGGDTQYF. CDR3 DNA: TGTGCCAGCAGCTTATCAGCGGGAGGAGATACGCAGTATTTT.

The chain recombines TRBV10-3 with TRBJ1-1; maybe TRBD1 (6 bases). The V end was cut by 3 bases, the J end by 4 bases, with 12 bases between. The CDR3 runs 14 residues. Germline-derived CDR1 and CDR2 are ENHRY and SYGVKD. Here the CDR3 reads CAISEGGAVTEAFF. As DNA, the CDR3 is TGTGCCATCAGTGAAGGGGGGGCGGTCACTGAAGCTTTCTTT.

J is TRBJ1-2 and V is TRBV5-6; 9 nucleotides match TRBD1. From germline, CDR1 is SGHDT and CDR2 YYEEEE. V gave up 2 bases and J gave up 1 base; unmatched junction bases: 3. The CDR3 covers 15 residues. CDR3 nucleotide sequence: TGTGCCAGCAGCTTCGGGGACAGGGATAACTATGGCTACACCTTC. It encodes CASSFGDRDNYGYTF.

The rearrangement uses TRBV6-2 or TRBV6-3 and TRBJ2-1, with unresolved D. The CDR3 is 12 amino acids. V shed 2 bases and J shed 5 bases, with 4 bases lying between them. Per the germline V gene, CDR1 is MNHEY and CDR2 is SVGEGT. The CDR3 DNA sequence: TGTGCCAGCAGTTACGAGGACAATGAGCAGTTCTTC. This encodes CASSYEDNEQFF.

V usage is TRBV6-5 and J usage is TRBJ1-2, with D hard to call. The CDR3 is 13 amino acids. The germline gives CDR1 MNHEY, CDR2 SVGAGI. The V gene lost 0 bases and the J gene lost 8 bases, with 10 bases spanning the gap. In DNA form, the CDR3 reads TGTGCCAGCAGTTACTCGAGTCTGCAAGGCTACACCTTC. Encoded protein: CASSYSSLQGYTF.

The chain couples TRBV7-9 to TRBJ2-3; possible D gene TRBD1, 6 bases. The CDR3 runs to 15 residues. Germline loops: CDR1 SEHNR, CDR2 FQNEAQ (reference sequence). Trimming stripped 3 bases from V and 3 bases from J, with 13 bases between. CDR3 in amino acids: CASSFAGARTDTQYF. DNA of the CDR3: TGTGCCAGCAGCTTCGCAGGGGCACGGACAGATACGCAGTATTTT. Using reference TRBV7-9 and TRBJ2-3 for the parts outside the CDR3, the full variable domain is DTGVSQNPRHKITKRGQNVTFRCDPISEHNRLYWYRQTLGQGPEFLTYFQNEAQLEKSRLLSDRFSAERPKGSFSTLEIQRTEQGDSAMYLCASSFAGARTDTQYFGPGTRLTVL.

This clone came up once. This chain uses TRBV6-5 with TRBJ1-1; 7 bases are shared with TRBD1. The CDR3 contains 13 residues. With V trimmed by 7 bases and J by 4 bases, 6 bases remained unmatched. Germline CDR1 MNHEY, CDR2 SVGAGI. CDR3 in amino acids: CASTRQGTTEAFF. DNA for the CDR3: TGTGCCAGCACCAGACAGGGAACCACTGAAGCTTTCTTT.

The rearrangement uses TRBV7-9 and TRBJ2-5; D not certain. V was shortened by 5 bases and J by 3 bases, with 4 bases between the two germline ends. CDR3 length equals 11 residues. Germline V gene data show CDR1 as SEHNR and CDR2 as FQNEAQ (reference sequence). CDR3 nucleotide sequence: TGTGCCAGCAGCCAGGAAGAGACCCAGTACTTC. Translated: CASSQEETQYF.

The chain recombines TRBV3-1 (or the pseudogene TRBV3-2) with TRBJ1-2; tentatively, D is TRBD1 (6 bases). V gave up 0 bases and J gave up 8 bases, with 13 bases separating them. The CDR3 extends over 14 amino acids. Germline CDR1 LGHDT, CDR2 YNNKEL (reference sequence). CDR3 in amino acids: CASSQEGGGGGYTF. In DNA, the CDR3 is TGTGCCAGCAGCCAAGAGGGCGGTGGGGGCGGCTACACCTTC.